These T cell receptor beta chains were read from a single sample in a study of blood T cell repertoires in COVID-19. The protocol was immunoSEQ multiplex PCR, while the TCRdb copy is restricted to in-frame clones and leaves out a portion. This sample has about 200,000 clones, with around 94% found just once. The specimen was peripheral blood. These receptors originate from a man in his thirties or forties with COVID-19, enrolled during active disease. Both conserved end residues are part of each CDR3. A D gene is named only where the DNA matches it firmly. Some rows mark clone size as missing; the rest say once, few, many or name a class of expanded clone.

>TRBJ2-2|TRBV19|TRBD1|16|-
CASTRQGVNIAGELFF
TGTGCCAGTACCCGGCAGGGGGTAAATATCGCCGGGGAGCTGTTTTTT
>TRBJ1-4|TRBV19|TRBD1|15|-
CASSMGQVGDEKLFF
TGTGCCAGTAGTATGGGACAGGTGGGAGATGAAAAACTGTTTTTT
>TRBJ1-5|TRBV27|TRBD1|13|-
CASSWNRGQPQHF
TGTGCCAGCAGTTGGAACAGGGGTCAGCCCCAGCATTTT
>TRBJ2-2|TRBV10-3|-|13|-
CATNGGWTGELFF
TGTGCCACCAACGGAGGCTGGACCGGGGAGCTGTTTTTT
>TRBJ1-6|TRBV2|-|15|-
CASSESRVYNSPLHF
TGTGCCAGCAGTGAATCCCGGGTTTATAATTCACCCCTCCACTTT
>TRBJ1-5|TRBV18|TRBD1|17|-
CASSPTGTGNVFQPQHF
TGTGCCAGCTCACCAACCGGGACAGGGAATGTTTTTCAGCCCCAGCATTTT
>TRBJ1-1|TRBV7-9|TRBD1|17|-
CASSLSDSGTGNTEAFF
TGTGCCAGCAGCCTATCCGACTCCGGGACAGGGAACACTGAAGCTTTCTTT
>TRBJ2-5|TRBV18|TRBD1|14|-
CASSLGQGAETQYF
TGTGCCAGCTCACTTGGACAGGGGGCGGAGACCCAGTACTTC
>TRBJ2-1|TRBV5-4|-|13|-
CASSGGSGDEQFF
TGTGCCAGCAGTGGGGGATCGGGGGATGAGCAGTTCTTC
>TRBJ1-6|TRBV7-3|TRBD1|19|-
CASSLRDRGYKGYNSPLHF
TGTGCCAGCAGCTTGCGGGACAGGGGGTATAAAGGGTATAATTCACCCCTCCACTTT
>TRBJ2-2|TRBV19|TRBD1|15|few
CASSIRQGAVGELFF
TGTGCCAGTAGTATTAGGCAGGGGGCGGTCGGGGAGCTGTTTTTT
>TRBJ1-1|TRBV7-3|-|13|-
CASSLSMNTEAFF
TGTGCCAGCAGCTTATCAATGAACACTGAAGCTTTCTTT
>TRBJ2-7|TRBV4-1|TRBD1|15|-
CASSARQGVAYEQYF
TGCGCCAGCAGCGCCAGACAGGGGGTTGCGTACGAGCAGTACTTC
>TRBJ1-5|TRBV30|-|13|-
CAWSVSDNQPQHF
TGTGCCTGGAGTGTCTCAGACAATCAGCCCCAGCATTTT
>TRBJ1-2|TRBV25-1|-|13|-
CASSESQHYGYTF
TGTGCCAGCAGTGAATCACAACACTATGGCTACACCTTC
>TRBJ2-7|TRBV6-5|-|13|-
CASSPMTGYEQYF
TGTGCCAGCAGCCCAATGACAGGATACGAGCAGTACTTC
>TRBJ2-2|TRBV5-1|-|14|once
CASSKTENTGELFF
TGCGCCAGCAGCAAGACAGAAAACACCGGGGAGCTGTTTTTT
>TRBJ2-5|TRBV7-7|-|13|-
CASSSRDQETQYF
TGTGCCAGCAGCTCCCGGGACCAAGAGACCCAGTACTTC
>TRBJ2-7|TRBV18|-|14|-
CASSPRTATYEQYF
TGTGCCAGCTCACCACGGACAGCTACCTACGAGCAGTACTTC
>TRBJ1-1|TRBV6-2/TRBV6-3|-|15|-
CASSYRITGPTEAFF
TGTGCCAGCAGTTACCGAATAACAGGGCCCACTGAAGCTTTCTTT
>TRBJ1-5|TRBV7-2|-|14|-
CASSLARGKQPQHF
TGTGCCAGCAGCCTGGCGAGGGGGAAACAGCCCCAGCATTTT
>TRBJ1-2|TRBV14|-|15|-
CASSQDATGNYGYTF
TGTGCCAGCAGCCAAGACGCAACGGGGAACTATGGCTACACCTTC
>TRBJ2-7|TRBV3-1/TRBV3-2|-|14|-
CASSQEGGGLEQYF
TGTGCCAGCAGCCAAGAAGGTGGGGGACTCGAGCAGTACTTC
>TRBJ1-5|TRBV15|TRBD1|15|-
CATSREQGAYQPQHF
TGTGCCACCAGCAGAGAACAGGGGGCGTATCAGCCCCAGCATTTT
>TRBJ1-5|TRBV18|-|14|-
CASSLREVIQPQHF
TGTGCCAGCTCACTAAGGGAGGTTATTCAGCCCCAGCATTTT
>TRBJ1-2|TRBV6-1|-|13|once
CASSETGDYGYTF
TGTGCCAGCAGTGAAACCGGGGACTATGGCTACACCTTC
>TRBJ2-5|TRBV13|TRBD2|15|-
CASTLISGGSETQYF
TGTGCCAGCACCCTGATATCGGGGGGGTCGGAGACCCAGTACTTC
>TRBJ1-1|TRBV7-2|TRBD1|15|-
CASSPTGGAQAEAFF
TGTGCCAGCAGCCCCACAGGGGGGGCACAAGCCGAAGCTTTCTTT
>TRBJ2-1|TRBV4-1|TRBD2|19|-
CASSQDFGTSGGLYNEQFF
TGCGCCAGCAGCCAAGATTTCGGGACTAGCGGGGGCCTCTACAATGAGCAGTTCTTC
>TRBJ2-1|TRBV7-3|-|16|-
CASSLSGDAAYNEQFF
TGTGCCAGCAGCTTATCTGGAGACGCCGCTTACAATGAGCAGTTCTTC
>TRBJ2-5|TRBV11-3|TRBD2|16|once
CASSLGQSGGRETQYF
TGTGCCAGCAGCTTAGGTCAAAGCGGGGGTCGGGAGACCCAGTACTTC
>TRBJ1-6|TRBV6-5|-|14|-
CASRIREANSPLHF
TGTGCCAGCAGGATCCGGGAGGCGAATTCACCCCTCCACTTT
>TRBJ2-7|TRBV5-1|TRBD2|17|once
CASSYPRVSGGKYEQYF
TGCGCCAGCAGCTACCCGCGGGTTAGCGGGGGGAAGTACGAGCAGTACTTC
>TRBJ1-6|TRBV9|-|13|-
CASSPQGFSPLHF
TGTGCCAGCAGTCCACAGGGTTTCTCACCCCTCCACTTT
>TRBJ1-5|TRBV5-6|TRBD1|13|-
CASSSGGDQPQHF
TGTGCCAGCAGCTCAGGGGGTGATCAGCCCCAGCATTTT
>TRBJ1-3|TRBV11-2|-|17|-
CASSLMTWGVAGNTIYF
TGTGCCAGCAGCTTAATGACGTGGGGGGTAGCTGGAAACACCATATATTTT
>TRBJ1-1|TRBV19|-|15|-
CASSQIDIPNTEAFF
TGTGCCAGTAGTCAGATAGACATACCGAACACTGAAGCTTTCTTT
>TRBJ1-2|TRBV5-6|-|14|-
CASSPDRANYGYTF
TGTGCCAGCAGCCCGGACAGAGCTAACTATGGCTACACCTTC
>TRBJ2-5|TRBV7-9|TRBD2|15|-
CASSSQAGAGETQYF
TGTGCCAGCAGCTCCCAAGCGGGGGCGGGAGAGACCCAGTACTTC
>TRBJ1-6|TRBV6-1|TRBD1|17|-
CASSDSLGGTDNSPLHF
TGTGCCAGCAGTGACAGCCTTGGCGGGACAGATAATTCACCCCTCCACTTT
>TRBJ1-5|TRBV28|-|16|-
CASSLVSVAGDQPQHF
TGTGCCAGCAGTTTGGTGTCGGTGGCAGGCGATCAGCCCCAGCATTTT
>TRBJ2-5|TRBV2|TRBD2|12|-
CASRGEGETQYF
TGTGCCAGCAGGGGGGAGGGAGAGACCCAGTACTTC
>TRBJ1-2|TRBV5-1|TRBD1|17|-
CASSTGQGDSGGYGYTF
TGCGCCAGCAGCACGGGACAGGGAGATTCAGGCGGCTATGGCTACACCTTC
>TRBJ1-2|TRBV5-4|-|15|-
CASSLGGSGNYGYTF
TGTGCCAGCAGCTTGGGAGGGTCGGGGAACTATGGCTACACCTTC
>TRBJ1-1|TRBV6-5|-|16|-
CASSLAGGGQNTEAFF
TGTGCCAGCAGTTTAGCGGGTGGGGGTCAGAACACTGAAGCTTTCTTT
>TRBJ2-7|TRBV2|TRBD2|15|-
CASSGSGDYSYEQYF
TGTGCCAGCAGTGGAAGCGGGGATTACTCCTACGAGCAGTACTTC
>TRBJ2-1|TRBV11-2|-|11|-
CASSQGNEQFF
TGTGCCAGCAGCCAGGGCAATGAGCAGTTCTTC
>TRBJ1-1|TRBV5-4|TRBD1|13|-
CASSKTGITEAFF
TGTGCCAGCAGCAAGACAGGGATCACTGAAGCTTTCTTT
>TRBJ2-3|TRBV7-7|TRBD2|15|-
CASSRTSGVTDTQYF
TGTGCCAGCAGCAGGACTAGCGGAGTCACAGATACGCAGTATTTT
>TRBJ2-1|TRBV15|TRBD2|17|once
CATSRAGGHILGNEQFF
TGTGCCACCAGCAGAGCGGGGGGGCATATACTTGGCAATGAGCAGTTCTTC
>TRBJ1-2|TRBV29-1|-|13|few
CSVEERNPRGYTF
TGCAGCGTTGAAGAAAGGAATCCTCGGGGGTACACCTTC